The source of this T cell receptor (beta chain) is a study of blood T cells in healthy people across ages. Notes on the study in general: One million T cells yielded diversity estimates that were considered underestimates.

Of note for this clonotype: What it recognizes is unknown.

V lost 5 bases and J lost 0; bases outside the gene matches: 8. The CDR3 extends over 17 amino acids. The germline CDR1 and CDR2 sequences are MNHEY and SMNVEV (reference sequence). Next came a second PCR, run for roughly 6 to 11 cycles, which used a sample-barcoded 5' primer along with a J-beta primer mix. Via MiXCR, TCRdb re-called the 5' RACE reads, giving one row per CDR3 protein. The table has 950,000 to 1,200,000 distinct CDR3 sequences, roughly two fifths seen once. The clonotype comes from a man aged 18 to 35 in good health. V usage is TRBV27 and J usage is TRBJ2-5; 11 bases line up with TRBD2. Specimen: blood. The CDR3 spells CASSPPWTSGYQETQYF. The CDR3 coding sequence is TGTGCCAGCAGTCCACCCTGGACTAGCGGGTACCAAGAGACCCAGTACTTC.